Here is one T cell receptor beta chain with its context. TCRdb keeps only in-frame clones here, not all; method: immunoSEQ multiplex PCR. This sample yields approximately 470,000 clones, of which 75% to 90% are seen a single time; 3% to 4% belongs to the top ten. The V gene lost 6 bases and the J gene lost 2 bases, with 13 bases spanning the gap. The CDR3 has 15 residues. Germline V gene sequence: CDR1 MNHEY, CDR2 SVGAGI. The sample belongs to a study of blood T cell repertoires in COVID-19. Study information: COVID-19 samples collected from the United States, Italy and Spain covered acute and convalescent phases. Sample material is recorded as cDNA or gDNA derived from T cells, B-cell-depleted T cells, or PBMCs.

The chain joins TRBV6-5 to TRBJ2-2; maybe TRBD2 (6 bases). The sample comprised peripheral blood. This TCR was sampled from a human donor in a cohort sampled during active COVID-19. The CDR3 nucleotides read TGTGCCAGCAGACTGGGACTGTTAAACACCGGGGAGCTGTTTTTT. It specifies CASRLGLLNTGELFF.